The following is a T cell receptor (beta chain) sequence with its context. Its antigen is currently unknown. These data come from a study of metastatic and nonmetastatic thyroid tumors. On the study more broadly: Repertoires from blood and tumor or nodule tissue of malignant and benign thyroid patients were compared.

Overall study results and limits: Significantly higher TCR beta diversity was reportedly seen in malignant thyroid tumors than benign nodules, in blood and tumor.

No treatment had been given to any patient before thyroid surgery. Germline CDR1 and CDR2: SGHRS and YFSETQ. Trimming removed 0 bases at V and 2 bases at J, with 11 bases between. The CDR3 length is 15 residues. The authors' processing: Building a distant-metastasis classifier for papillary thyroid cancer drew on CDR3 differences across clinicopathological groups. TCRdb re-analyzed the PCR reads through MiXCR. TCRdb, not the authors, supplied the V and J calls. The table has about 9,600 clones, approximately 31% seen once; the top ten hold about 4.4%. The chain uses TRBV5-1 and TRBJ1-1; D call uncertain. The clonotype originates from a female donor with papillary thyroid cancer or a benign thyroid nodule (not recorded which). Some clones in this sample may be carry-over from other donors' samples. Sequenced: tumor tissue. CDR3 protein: CASSLVTAGNTEAFF. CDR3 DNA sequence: TGCGCCAGCAGCTTGGTAACGGCCGGTAACACTGAAGCTTTCTTT. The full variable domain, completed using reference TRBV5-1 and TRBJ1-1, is KAGVTQTPRYLIKTRGQQVTLSCSPISGHRSVSWYQQTPGQGLQFLFEYFSETQRNKGNFPGRFSGRQFSNSRSEMNVSTLELGDSALYLCASSLVTAGNTEAFFGQGTRLTVV.